This section outlines one T cell receptor (beta chain) sequence together with its context. The data derive from a study of blood T cell repertoires in COVID-19. Across the whole study: The analysed material was cDNA or gDNA that came from T cells, B-cell-depleted T cells, or PBMCs.

Assay used: immunoSEQ multiplex PCR; TCRdb lists only in-frame clones, some missing. The sample has fewer than 250,000 clones, 80% to 90% seen once. Sequenced sample: peripheral blood. The receptor was isolated from a man aged 25-45 years with acute or convalescent COVID-19.

The CDR3 DNA reads as TGTGCCAGCAGCCGACAGATCTACCCGGCAGAGACCCAGTACTTC. This codes for CASSRQIYPAETQYF. V usage is TRBV5-6 and J usage is TRBJ2-5, with D possibly matching TRBD1 (5 bases). Trimming took 4 bases from V and 4 from J, leaving 17 bases between them. Germline values: CDR1 SGHDT, CDR2 YYEEEE. The CDR3 length is 15 residues.